Following are 4 T cell receptor beta chains from one sample sequenced in a study of cytomegalovirus exposure and HLA in healthy donors. PCR employed 60 Vbeta and 13 Jbeta primers. TCRdb's copy holds only in-frame clones and misses some; the assay was immunoSEQ multiplex PCR. The table includes over 150,000 clones, around 74% detected once. The sample was PBMCs. The receptors derive from a girl aged 10 to 17 in good health and CMV-seropositive.

The V gene is TRBV6-1, the J gene TRBJ1-6; possible D gene TRBD1, 6 bases. The germline V gene has CDR1 MNHNS and CDR2 SASEGT. Trimming shortened V by 4 bases and J by 6 bases, and 13 bases separated the two germline ends. This CDR3 has 15 residues. CDR3 sequence reads: CASSAGQNFNSPLHF. The CDR3 DNA reads TGTGCCAGCAGTGCAGGACAGAACTTTAATTCACCCCTCCACTTT.

A note on this clone: At one end, the junction sequence differs from germline, possibly due to a read error. The chain is built from TRBV25-1 and TRBJ1-6; D gene unclear. Germline V gene lookup returns CDR1 MGHDK and CDR2 SYGVNS. This CDR3 is 15 amino acids long. CDR3 bases: TGTGCCGGCAGTAAATACCTCGAGAGTGATTCACCCCTCCACTTT. It translates to CAGSKYLESDSPLHF.

This rearrangement joins TRBV5-1 to TRBJ1-3; possible D gene TRBD1, 6 bases. The CDR3 runs 15 residues. Germline loops: CDR1 SGHRS, CDR2 YFSETQ. Trimming cost V 4 bases and J 0 bases, with 11 bases left between them. For the CDR3, the DNA is TGCGCCAGCAGCGAGGGACAATCCTCTGGAAACACCATATATTTT. Protein: CASSEGQSSGNTIYF.

This chain connects TRBV19 to TRBJ1-4; D call uncertain. The CDR3 is made up of 12 amino acids. V lost 3 bases, J lost 12 bases, and 11 bases lay in between. The germline V gene has CDR1 LNHDA and CDR2 SQIVND (reference sequence). The CDR3, as DNA: TGTGCCAGTAGTATTTCACAGTATGAACTGTTTTTT. Its translation is CASSISQYELFF.